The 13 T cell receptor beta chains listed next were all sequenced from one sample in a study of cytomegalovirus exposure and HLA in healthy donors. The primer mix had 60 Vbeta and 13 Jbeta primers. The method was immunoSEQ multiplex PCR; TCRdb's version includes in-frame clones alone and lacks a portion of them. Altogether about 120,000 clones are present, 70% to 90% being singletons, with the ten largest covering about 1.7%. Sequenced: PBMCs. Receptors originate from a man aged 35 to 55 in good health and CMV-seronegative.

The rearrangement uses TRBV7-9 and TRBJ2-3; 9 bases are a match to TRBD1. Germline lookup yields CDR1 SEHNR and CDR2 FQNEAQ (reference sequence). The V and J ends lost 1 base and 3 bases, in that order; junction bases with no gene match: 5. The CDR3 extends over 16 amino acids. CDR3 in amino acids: CASSLGDRVITDTQYF. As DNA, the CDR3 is TGTGCCAGCAGCTTAGGGGACAGGGTCATAACAGATACGCAGTATTTT.

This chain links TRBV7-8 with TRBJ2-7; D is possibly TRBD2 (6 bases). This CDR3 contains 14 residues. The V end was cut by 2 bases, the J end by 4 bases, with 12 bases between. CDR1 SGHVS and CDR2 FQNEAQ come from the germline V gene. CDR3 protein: CASSLLEGKYEQYF. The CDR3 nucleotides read TGTGCCAGCAGCTTATTGGAGGGGAAGTACGAGCAGTACTTC.

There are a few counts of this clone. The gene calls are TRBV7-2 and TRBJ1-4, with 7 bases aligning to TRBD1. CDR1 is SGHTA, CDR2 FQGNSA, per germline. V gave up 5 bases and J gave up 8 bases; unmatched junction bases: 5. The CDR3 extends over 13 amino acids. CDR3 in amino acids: CASSRDRGEKLFF. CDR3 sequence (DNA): TGTGCCAGCAGCCGGGACAGAGGCGAAAAACTGTTTTTT. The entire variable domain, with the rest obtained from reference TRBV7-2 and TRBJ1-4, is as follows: GAGVSQSPSNKVTEKGKDVELRCDPISGHTALYWYRQSLGQGLEFLIYFQGNSAPDKSGLPSDRFSAERTGGSVSTLTIQRTQQEDSAVYLCASSRDRGEKLFFGSGTQLSVL.

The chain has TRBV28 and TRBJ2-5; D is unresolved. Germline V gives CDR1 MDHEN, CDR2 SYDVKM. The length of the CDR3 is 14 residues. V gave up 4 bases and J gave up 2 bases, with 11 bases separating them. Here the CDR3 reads CASSSRLIQETQYF. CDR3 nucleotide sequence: TGTGCCAGCAGTTCCCGACTGATACAAGAGACCCAGTACTTC.

The CDR3: CASSPARGYGYTF. The CDR3 bases are TGCGCCAGCAGCCCCGCCCGGGGCTATGGCTACACCTTC. The V and J genes are TRBV4-3 and TRBJ1-2; D is undetermined. This CDR3 is 13 amino acids long. Germline CDR1 and CDR2: LGHNA and YSLEER. The ends were cut back, 4 bases at V and 4 bases at J, with 10 bases in the middle.

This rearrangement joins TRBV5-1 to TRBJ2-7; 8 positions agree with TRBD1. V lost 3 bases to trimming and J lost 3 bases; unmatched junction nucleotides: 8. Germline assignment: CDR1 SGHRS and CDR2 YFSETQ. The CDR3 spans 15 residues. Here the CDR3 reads CASSSTLDRDYEQYF. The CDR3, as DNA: TGCGCCAGCAGCTCAACCCTGGACAGGGACTACGAGCAGTACTTC.

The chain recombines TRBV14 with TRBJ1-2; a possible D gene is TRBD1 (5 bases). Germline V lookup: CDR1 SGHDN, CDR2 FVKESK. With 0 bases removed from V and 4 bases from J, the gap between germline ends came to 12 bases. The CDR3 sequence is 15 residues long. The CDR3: CASSQDSREGYGYTF. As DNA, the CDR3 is TGTGCCAGCAGCCAAGACTCCAGGGAAGGCTATGGCTACACCTTC.

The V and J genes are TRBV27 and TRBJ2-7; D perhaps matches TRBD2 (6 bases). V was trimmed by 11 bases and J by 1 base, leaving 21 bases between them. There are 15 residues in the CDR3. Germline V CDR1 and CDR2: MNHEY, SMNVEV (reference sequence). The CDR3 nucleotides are TGTGCCGCAGCGCCGGGAGCGTCGTGGTCCTACGAGCAGTACTTC. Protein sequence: CAAAPGASWSYEQYF.

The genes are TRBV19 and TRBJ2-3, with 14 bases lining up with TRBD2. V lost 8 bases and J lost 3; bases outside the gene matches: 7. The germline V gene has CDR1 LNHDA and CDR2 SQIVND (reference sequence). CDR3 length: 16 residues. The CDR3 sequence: CASARLAGGPTDTQYF. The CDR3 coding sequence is TGTGCCAGTGCCAGACTAGCGGGAGGGCCGACAGATACGCAGTATTTT.

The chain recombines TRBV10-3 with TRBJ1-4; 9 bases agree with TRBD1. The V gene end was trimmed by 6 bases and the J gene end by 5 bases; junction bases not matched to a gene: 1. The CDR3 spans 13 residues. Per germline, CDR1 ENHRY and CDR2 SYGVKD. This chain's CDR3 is CAIRDRGNEKLFF. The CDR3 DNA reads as TGTGCCATCAGGGACAGGGGAAATGAAAAACTGTTTTTT.

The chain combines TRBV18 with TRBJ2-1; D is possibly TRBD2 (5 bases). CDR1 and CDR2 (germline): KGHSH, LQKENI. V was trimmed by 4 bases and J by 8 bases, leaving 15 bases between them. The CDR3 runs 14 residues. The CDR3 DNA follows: TGTGCCAGCTCACGGGAGACGGGTATCGATGAGCAGTTCTTC. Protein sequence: CASSRETGIDEQFF. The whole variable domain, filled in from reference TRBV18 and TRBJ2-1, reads NAGVMQNPRHLVRRRGQEARLRCSPMKGHSHVYWYRQLPEEGLKFMVYLQKENIIDESGMPKERFSAEFPKEGPSILRIQQVVRGDSAAYFCASSRETGIDEQFFGPGTRLTVL.

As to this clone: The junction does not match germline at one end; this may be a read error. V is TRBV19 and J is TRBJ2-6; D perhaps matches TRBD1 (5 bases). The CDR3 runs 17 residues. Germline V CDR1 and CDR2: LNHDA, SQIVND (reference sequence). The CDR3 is CASRTGGALSGANGLTF. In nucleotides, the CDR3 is TGTGCCAGTAGAACAGGTGGGGCCCTCTCTGGGGCCAACGGCCTGACTTTC.

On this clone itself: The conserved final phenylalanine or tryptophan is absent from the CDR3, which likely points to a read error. In DNA, the CDR3 is TGTGCCAGCAGCTTAGTAGGACTAGCGGGAGCCGGTGATACGCAGTATCTT. Its translation: CASSLVGLAGAGDTQYL. The chain recombines TRBV7-2 with TRBJ2-3, with 13 bases aligning to TRBD2. The length of the CDR3 is 17 residues. The V and J ends lost 1 base and 6 bases, in that order; junction bases with no gene match: 7. Germline assignment: CDR1 SGHTA and CDR2 FQGNSA.